The sequence of this TCR beta chain was determined in a study of T cell responses to AZD1222 COVID-19 vaccine. Notes on the study in general: Donors in the cohort were predominantly white British and more often female, and clonal diversity was possibly underestimated.

Assay used: immunoSEQ multiplex PCR; TCRdb lists only in-frame clones, some missing. The sample contains some 180,000 clones, approximately 91% of which appear only once. As concerns this clone: The target antigen is unknown.

The germline V gene encodes CDR1 MNHEY and CDR2 SVGAGI. The germline V and J ends were trimmed by 6 bases and 0 bases, with 8 bases remaining between them. The CDR3 totals 13 residues. The chain links TRBV6-5 to TRBJ1-1; D gene unclear. The clonotype comes from an adult who received the AZD1222 COVID-19 vaccine. Sequences were derived from peripheral blood, sampled 28 days after the second AZD1222 dose. The CDR3 sequence: CASRQSLNTEAFF. CDR3 in DNA: TGTGCCAGCAGACAATCTTTGAACACTGAAGCTTTCTTT.